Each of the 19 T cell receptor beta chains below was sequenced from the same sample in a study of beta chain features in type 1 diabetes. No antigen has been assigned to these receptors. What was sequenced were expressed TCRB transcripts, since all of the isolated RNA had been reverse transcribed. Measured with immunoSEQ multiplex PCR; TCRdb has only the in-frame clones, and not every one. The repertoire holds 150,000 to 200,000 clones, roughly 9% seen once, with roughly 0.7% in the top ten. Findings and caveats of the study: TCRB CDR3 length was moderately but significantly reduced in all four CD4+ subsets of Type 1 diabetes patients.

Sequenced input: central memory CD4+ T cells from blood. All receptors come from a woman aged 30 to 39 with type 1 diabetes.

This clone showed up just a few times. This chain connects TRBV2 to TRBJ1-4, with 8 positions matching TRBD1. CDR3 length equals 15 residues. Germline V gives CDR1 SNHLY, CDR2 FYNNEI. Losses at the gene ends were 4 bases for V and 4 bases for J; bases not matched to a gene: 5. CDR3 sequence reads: CASSARQGLNEKLFF. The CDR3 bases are TGTGCCAGCAGTGCCCGACAGGGGCTTAATGAAAAACTGTTTTTT.

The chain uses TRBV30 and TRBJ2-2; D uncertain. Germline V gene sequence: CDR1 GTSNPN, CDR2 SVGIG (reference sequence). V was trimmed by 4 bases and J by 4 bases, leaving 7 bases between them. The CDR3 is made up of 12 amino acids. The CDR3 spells CAWKLLTGELFF. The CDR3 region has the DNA TGTGCCTGGAAACTCCTCACCGGGGAGCTGTTTTTT.

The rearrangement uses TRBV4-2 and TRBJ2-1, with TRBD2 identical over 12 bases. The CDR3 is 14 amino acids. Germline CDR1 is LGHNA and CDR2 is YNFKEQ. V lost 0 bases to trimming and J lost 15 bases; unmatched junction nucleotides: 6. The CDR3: CASSQDQGLAGLFF. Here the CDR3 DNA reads TGTGCCAGCAGCCAAGACCAGGGACTAGCGGGCTTGTTCTTC.

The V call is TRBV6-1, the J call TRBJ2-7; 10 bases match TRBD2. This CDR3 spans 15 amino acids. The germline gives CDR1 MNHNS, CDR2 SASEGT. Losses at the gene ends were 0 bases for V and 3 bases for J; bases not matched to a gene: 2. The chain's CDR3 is CASSEAGTSVYEQYF. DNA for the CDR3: TGTGCCAGCAGTGAAGCTGGGACTAGCGTCTACGAGCAGTACTTC.

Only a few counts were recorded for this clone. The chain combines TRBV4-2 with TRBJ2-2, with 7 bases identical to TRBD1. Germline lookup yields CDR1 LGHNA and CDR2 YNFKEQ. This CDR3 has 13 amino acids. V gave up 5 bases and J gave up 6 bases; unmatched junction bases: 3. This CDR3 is CASSLGQAGELFF. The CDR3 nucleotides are TGTGCCAGCAGCTTAGGACAGGCCGGGGAGCTGTTTTTT.

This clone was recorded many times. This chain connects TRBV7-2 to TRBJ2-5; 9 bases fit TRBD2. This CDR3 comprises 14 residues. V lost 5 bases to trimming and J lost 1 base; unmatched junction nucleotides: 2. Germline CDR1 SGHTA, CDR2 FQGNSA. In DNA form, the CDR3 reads TGTGCCAGCAGCCTGACTAGCGGCCAAGAGACCCAGTACTTC. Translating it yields CASSLTSGQETQYF.

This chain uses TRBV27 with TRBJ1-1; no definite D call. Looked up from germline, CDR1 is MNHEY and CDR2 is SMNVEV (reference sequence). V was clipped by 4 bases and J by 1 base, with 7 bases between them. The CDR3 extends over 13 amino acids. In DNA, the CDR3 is TGTGCCAGCAGTTCTTTCTCGAACACTGAAGCTTTCTTT. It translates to CASSSFSNTEAFF.

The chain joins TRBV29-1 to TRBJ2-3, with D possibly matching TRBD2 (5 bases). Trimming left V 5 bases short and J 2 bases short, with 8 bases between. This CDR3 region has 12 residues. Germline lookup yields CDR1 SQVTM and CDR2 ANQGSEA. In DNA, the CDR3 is TGCAGCGTTCGGGAAGACACAGATACGCAGTATTTT. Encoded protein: CSVREDTDTQYF.

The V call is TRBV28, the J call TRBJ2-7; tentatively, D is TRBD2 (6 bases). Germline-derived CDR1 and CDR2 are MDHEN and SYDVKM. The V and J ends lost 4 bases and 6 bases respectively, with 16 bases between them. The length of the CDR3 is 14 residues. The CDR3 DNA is TGTGCCAGCAGTTCACCCTATGTGGGGGGCGAGCAGTACTTC. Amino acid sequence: CASSSPYVGGEQYF.

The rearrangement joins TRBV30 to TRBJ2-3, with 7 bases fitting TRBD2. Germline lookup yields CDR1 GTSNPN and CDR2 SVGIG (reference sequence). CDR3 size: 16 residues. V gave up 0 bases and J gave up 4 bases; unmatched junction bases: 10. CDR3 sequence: CAWSVRGRARADTQYF. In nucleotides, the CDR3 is TGTGCCTGGAGTGTACGAGGGAGGGCCCGCGCAGATACGCAGTATTTT.

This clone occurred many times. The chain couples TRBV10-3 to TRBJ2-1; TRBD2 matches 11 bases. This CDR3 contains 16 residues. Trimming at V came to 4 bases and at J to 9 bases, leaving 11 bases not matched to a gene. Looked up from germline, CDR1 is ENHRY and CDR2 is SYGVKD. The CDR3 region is CAISGGTSGKIGEQFF. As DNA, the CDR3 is TGTGCCATCAGTGGGGGGACTAGCGGAAAAATCGGTGAGCAGTTCTTC.

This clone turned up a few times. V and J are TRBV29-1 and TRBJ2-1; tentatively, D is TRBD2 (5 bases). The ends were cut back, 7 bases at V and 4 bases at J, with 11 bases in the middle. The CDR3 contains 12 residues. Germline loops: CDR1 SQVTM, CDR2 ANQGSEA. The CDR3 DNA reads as TGCAGCGGCGGGTCAGAATACAATGAGCAGTTCTTC. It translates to CSGGSEYNEQFF.

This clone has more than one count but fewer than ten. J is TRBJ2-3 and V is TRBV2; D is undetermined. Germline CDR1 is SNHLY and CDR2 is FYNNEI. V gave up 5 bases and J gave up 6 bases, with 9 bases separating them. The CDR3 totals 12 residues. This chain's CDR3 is CASSPVLDTQYF. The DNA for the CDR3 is TGTGCCAGCAGTCCCGTACTCGATACGCAGTATTTT.

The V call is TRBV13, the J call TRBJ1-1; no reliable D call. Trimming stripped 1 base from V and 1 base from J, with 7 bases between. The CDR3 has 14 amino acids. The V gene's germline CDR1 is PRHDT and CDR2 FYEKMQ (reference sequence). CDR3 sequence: CASSLEGGNTEAFF. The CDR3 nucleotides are TGTGCCAGCAGCTTAGAAGGCGGGAACACTGAAGCTTTCTTT. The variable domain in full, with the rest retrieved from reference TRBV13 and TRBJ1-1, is AAGVIQSPRHLIKEKRETATLKCYPIPRHDTVYWYQQGPGQDPQFLISFYEKMQSDKGSIPDRFSAQQFSDYHSELNMSSLELGDSALYFCASSLEGGNTEAFFGQGTRLTVV.

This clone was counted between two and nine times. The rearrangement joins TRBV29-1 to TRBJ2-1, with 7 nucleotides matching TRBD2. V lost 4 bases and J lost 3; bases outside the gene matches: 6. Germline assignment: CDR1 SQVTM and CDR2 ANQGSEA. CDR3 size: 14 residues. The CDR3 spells CSVARGGNYNEQFF. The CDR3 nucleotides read TGCAGCGTTGCTCGCGGGGGAAACTACAATGAGCAGTTCTTC.

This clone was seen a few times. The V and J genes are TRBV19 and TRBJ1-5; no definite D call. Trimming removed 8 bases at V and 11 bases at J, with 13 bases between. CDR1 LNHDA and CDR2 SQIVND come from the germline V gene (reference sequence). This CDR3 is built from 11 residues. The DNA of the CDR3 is TGTGCCAGTGGCGGGGATCTAGCCCAGCATTTT. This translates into CASGGDLAQHF.

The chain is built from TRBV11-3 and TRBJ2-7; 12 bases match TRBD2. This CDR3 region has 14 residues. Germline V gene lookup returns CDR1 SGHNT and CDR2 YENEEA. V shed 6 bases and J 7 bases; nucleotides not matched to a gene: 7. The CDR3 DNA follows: TGTGCCAGCAGGAAACCGGGACTAGCGGGTGAGCAGTACTTC. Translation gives CASRKPGLAGEQYF.

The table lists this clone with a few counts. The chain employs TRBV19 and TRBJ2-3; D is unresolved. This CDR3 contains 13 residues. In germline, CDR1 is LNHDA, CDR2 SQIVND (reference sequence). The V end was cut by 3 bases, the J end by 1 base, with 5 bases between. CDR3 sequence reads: CASSIVGTDTQYF. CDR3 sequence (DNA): TGTGCCAGTAGTATCGTTGGCACAGATACGCAGTATTTT.

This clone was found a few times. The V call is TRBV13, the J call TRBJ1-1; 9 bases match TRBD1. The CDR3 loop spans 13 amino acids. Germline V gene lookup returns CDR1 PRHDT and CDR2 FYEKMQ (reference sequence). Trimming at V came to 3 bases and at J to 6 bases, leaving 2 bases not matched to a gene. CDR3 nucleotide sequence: TGTGCCAGCAGCTTCGGGACAGGGTCTGAAGCTTTCTTT. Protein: CASSFGTGSEAFF.